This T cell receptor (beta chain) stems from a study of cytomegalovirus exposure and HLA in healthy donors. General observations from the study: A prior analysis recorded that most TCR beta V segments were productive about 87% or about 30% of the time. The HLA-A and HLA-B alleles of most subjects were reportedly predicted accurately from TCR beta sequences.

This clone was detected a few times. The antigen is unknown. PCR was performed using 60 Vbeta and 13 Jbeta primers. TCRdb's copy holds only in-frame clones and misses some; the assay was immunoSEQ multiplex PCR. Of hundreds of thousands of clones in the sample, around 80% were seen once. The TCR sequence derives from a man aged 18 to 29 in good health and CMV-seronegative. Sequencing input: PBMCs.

This CDR3 is CASSSDRGRGTEAFF. The DNA of the CDR3 is TGTGCCAGCAGCTCCGACAGGGGGCGAGGGACTGAAGCTTTCTTT. J is TRBJ1-1 and V is TRBV9, with 10 bases matching TRBD1. J lost 5 bases, V lost 4 bases, and 8 bases had no gene match. Germline V gene data show CDR1 as SGDLS and CDR2 as YYNGEE. The CDR3 extends over 15 amino acids.